A selection of T cell receptor beta chains follows, all from one sample in a study of control samples from healthy donors and cancer patients. Generated by immunoSEQ multiplex PCR, the TCRdb table keeps only in-frame clones and is missing some. The sample comprises 84,000 or so clones, around 83% of which are singletons, and around a tenth rests with the top ten. Sequenced: PBMCs. The receptors shown here come from a man in his fifties or sixties with head and neck cancer. Each CDR3 is given without its conserved first and last residue.

J gene	V gene	CDR3 protein
TRBJ2-2	TRBV18	ASSPLNTSGSTGELF
TRBJ2-2	TRBV7-6	ASSSGLAGGAGELF
TRBJ2-2	TRBV10-2	ASSDPGTSGGTGELF
TRBJ2-5	TRBV28	ASSPGQETQY
TRBJ2-3	TRBV2	ASSAVSSGPQY
TRBJ2-7	TRBV4-1	ASSQAGLANYEQY
TRBJ1-2	TRBV3-1/TRBV3-2	ASSHQGTEGGYT
TRBJ2-2	TRBV3-1/TRBV3-2	ASSQGRRELF
TRBJ2-7	TRBV5-1	ASSLVAGQTYEQY
TRBJ2-1	TRBV27	ASTTRGTGWNEQF
TRBJ2-7	TRBV5-1	ASSLMWGGTYEQY
TRBJ1-2	TRBV6-4	ASSLQWTGGYGYT
TRBJ2-7	TRBV5-6	ASSSTGRSSYEQY
TRBJ1-3	TRBV28	ASTNYGGFSGNTIY
TRBJ1-1	TRBV6-5	ASSYRRTGSTEAF
TRBJ2-5	TRBV5-1	ASSFGLAVYGETQY
TRBJ1-5	TRBV29-1	SVAGGQGAGQPQH
TRBJ1-6	TRBV11-3	ASSLRGGDSPLH
TRBJ2-3	TRBV7-2	ASSATSGNADTQY
TRBJ1-5	TRBV30	AWNSPGPNQPQH
TRBJ1-1	TRBV7-8	ASSRSPGQGGAF
TRBJ2-5	TRBV7-7	ASSQGTSGSGETQY
TRBJ1-1	TRBV7-9	ASSYQRNTEAF
TRBJ2-3	TRBV11-2	ASSERQGVADTQY
TRBJ1-1	TRBV11-2	ASSPTAGQGAF
TRBJ1-5	TRBV30	AWSSLGARNQPQH
TRBJ2-2	TRBV18	ASSPRTSLSLTGELF
TRBJ2-2	TRBV19	ASRGQGASGELF
TRBJ2-1	TRBV6-6	ASSYGQGTHNEQF
TRBJ1-2	TRBV28	ASSYSAGTGYGYT
TRBJ2-5	TRBV3-1/TRBV3-2	ASSQDLLAGRETQY
TRBJ2-3	TRBV7-8	ASSEGLAGVGDTQY
TRBJ2-1	TRBV11-3	ASSRNRGNEQF
TRBJ1-5	TRBV5-8	ASSSRAGGPQPQH
TRBJ2-7	TRBV6-1	ASSEAPMARGSSYEQY
TRBJ2-1	TRBV12-3/TRBV12-4	ASSFSGEQF
TRBJ2-1	TRBV5-1	ASSLGQRNNEQF
TRBJ1-5	TRBV18	ASSPDRQNQPQH
TRBJ2-5	TRBV5-1	ASSWEDQETQY
TRBJ2-5	TRBV20-1	SAPGGETQY
TRBJ2-1	TRBV5-4	ASSLTSEQF
TRBJ2-3	TRBV6-1	ASSESLDPSDTQY
TRBJ2-1	TRBV5-1	ASSTGLAEPQEQF
TRBJ1-2	TRBV19	ASSAGQGAYGYT
TRBJ2-3	TRBV18	ASSPLESDTQY
TRBJ1-1	TRBV6-5	ASTRTGSLGTEAF
TRBJ2-7	TRBV3-1/TRBV3-2	ASSQGQLSSYEQY
TRBJ1-2	TRBV10-2	ASSAGGTFYGYT
TRBJ1-5	TRBV28	ASSFGTGGEWNQPQH
TRBJ2-7	TRBV4-1	ASSQVEDTSSYEQY
TRBJ2-2	TRBV5-4	ASSPGTPSYAGELF
TRBJ2-1	TRBV12-3/TRBV12-4	ASSPVSVGQF
TRBJ2-6	TRBV6-5	ASTGSNSGANVLT